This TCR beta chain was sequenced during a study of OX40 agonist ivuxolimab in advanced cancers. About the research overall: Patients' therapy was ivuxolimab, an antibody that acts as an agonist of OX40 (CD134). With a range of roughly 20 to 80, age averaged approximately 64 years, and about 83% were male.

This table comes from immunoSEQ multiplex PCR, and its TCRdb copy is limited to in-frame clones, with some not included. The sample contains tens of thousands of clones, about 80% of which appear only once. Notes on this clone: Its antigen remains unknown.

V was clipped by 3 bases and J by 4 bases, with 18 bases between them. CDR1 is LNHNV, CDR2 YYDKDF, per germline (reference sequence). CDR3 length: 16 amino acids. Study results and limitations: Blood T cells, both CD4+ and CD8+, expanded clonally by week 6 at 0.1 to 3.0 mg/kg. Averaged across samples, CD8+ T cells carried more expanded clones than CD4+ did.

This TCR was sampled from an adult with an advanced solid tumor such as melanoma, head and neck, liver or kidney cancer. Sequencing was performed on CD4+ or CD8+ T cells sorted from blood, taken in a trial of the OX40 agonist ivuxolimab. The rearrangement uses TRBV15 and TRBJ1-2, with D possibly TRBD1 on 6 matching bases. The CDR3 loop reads CATSRDFSGTIYGYTF. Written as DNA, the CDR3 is TGTGCCACCAGCAGGGATTTTTCCGGGACAATCTATGGCTACACCTTC.